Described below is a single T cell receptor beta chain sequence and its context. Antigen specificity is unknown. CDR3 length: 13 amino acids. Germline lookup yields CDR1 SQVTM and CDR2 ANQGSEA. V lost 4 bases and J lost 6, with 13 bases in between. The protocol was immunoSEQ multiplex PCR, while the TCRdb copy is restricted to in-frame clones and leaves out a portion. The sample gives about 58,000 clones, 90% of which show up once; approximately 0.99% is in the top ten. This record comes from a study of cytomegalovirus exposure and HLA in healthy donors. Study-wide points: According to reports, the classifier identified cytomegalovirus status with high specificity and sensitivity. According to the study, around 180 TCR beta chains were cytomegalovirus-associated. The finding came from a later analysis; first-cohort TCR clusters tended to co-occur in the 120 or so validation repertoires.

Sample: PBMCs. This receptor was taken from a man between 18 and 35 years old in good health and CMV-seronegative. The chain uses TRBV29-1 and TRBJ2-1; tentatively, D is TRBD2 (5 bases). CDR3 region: CSVATPEGNEQFF. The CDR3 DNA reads TGCAGCGTTGCCACCCCCGAGGGCAATGAGCAGTTCTTC.